This T cell receptor (beta chain) is drawn from a study of blood T cell repertoires in COVID-19. About the study: Samples came from the United States, Italy and Spain, spanning acute and convalescent COVID-19. In each case, the material was cDNA or gDNA derived from T cells, B-cell-depleted T cells, or PBMCs.

Libraries were prepared by immunoSEQ multiplex PCR; TCRdb keeps only in-frame clonotypes and omits some of them. Of about 190,000 clones listed, 79% are singletons. The V end was cut by 3 bases, the J end by 6 bases, with 14 bases between. Per germline, CDR1 LNHDA and CDR2 SQIVND (reference sequence). The CDR3 length is 14 residues. The clonotype was recovered from a man between 60 and 75 years old with active or convalescent COVID-19. Source material: peripheral blood. The rearrangement joins TRBV19 to TRBJ1-1; D ambiguous. This CDR3 is CASSMILGGSEAFF. Here the CDR3 DNA reads TGTGCCAGTAGTATGATTTTGGGAGGGTCTGAAGCTTTCTTT.